This TCR beta chain was recorded in a study of cytomegalovirus exposure and HLA in healthy donors. General study results and limits: The authors excluded some V segments, including TRBV6-2 and TRBV6-3, as indistinguishable. The classifier was said to identify cytomegalovirus status with high specificity and sensitivity. HLA allele associations emerged for some 16,000 TCR beta sequences in a later analysis, at 0.05 false discovery rate.

Germline CDR1 and CDR2: LNHDA and SQIVND (reference sequence). The CDR3 has 14 amino acids. The V end lost 0 bases, the J end lost 2 bases, and 6 bases lay between the germline ends. This clone was counted only a few times. The target antigen is unknown. This PCR relied on a set of 60 Vbeta primers and 13 Jbeta primers. Only in-frame clones appear in the TCRdb table, and some are missing; sequencing was by immunoSEQ multiplex PCR. Here the sample spans more than 95,000 clones, 73% being singletons. The V call is TRBV19, the J call TRBJ2-3; D remains unclear. This receptor was identified in a man aged 55 to 70 in good health and CMV-seropositive. Specimen: PBMCs. Written as DNA, the CDR3 is TGTGCCAGTAGTATAGAGGGCAACACAGATACGCAGTATTTT. Protein sequence: CASSIEGNTDTQYF. The variable domain in full, with the rest retrieved from reference TRBV19 and TRBJ2-3, is DGGITQSPKYLFRKEGQNVTLSCEQNLNHDAMYWYRQDPGQGLRLIYYSQIVNDFQKGDIAEGYSVSREKKESFPLTVTSAQKNPTAFYLCASSIEGNTDTQYFGPGTRLTVL.